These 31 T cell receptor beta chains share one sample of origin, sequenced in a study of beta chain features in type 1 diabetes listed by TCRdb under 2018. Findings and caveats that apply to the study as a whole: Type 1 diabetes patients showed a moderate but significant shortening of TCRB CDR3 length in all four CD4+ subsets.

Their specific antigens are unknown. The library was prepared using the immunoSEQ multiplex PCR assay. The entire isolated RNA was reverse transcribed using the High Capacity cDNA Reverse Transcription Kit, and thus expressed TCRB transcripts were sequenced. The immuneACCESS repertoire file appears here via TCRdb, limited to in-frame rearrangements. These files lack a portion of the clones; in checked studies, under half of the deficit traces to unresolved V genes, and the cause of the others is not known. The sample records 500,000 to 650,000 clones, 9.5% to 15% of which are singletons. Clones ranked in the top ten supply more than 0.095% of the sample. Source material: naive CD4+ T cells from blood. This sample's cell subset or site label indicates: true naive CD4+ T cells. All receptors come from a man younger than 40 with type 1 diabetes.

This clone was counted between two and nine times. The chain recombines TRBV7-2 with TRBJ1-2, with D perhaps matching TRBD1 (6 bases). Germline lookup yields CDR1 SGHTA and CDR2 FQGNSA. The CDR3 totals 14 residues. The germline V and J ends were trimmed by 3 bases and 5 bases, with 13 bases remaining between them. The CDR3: CASSFAPGEYGYTF. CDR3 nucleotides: TGTGCCAGCAGCTTCGCTCCAGGGGAATATGGCTACACCTTC.

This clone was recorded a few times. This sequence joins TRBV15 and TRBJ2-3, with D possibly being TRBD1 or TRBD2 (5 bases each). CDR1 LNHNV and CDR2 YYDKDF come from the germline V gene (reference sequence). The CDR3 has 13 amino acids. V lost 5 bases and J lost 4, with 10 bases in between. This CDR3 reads CATSERGPDTQYF. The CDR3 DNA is TGTGCCACCAGCGAGAGGGGTCCAGATACGCAGTATTTT.

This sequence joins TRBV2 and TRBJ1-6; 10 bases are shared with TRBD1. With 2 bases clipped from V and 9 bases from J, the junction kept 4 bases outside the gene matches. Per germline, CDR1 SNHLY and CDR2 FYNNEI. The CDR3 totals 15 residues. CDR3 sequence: CASSERDRGTSPLHF. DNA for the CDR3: TGTGCCAGCAGTGAAAGGGACAGGGGAACTTCACCCCTCCACTTT.

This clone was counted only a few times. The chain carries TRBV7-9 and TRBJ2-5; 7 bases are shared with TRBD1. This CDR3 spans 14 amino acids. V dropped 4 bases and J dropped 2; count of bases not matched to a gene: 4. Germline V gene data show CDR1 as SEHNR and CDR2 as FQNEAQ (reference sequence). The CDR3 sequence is CASSYGTAQETQYF. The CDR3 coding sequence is TGTGCCAGCAGCTACGGGACAGCTCAAGAGACCCAGTACTTC.

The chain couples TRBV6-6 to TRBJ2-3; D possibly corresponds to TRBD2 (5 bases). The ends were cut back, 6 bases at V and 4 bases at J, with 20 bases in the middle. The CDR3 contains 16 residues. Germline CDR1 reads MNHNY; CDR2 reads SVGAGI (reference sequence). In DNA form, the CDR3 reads TGTGCCAGCAGCCTGGACGGAGGCCACCACTCAGATACGCAGTATTTT. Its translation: CASSLDGGHHSDTQYF.

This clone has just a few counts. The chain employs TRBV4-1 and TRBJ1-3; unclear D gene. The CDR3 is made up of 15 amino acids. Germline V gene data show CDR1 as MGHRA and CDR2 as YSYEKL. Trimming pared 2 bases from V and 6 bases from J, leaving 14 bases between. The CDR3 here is CASSQFGVSANTIYF. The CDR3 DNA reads TGCGCCAGCAGCCAATTCGGGGTTTCCGCAAACACCATATATTTT.

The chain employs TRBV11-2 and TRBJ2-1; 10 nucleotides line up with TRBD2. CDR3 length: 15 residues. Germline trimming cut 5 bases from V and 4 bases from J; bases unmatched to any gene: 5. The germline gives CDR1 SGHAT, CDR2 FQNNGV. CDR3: CASSPTSGAYNEQFF. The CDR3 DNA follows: TGTGCCAGCAGCCCTACTAGCGGGGCTTACAATGAGCAGTTCTTC.

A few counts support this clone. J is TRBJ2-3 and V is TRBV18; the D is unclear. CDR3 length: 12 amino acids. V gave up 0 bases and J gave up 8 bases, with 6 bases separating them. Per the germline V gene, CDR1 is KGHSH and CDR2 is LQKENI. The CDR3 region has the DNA TGTGCCAGCTCACCACCGACCGGTACGCAGTATTTT. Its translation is CASSPPTGTQYF.

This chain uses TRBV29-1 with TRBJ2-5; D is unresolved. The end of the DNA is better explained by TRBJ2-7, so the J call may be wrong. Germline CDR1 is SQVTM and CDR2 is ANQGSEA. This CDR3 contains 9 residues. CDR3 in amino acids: CSVENEQYF. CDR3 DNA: TGCAGCGTTGAAAACGAGCAGTACTTC.

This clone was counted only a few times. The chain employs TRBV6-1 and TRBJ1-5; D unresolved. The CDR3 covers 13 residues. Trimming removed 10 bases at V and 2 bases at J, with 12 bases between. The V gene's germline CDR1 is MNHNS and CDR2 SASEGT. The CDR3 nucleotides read TGTGCCACGGGGAATCTGGGCAATCAGCCCCAGCATTTT. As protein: CATGNLGNQPQHF.

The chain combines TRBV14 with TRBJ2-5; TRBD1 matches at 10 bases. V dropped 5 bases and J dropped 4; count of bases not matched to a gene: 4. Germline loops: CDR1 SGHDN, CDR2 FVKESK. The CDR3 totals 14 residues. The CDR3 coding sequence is TGTGCCAGCAGCGTGACAGGGGGCGGAGAGACCCAGTACTTC. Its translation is CASSVTGGGETQYF.

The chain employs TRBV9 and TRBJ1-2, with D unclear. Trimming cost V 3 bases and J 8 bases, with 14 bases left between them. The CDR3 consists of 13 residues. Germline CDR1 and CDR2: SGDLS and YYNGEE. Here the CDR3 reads CASSAIVGIGYTF. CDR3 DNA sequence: TGTGCCAGCAGCGCCATAGTCGGCATCGGCTACACCTTC.

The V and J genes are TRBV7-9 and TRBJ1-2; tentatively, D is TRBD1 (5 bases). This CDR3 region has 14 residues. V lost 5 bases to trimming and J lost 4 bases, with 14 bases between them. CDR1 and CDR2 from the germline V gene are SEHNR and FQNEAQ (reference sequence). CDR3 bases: TGTGCCAGCAGCCGTCCGGGACGCGGCTATGGCTACACCTTC. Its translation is CASSRPGRGYGYTF.

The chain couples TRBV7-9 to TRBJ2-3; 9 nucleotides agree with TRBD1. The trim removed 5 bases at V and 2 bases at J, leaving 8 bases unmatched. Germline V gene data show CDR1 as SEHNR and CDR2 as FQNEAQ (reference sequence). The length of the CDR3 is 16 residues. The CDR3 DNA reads TGTGCCAGCAGCCCCAGGGACAGGGAGTTCACAGATACGCAGTATTTT. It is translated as CASSPRDREFTDTQYF.

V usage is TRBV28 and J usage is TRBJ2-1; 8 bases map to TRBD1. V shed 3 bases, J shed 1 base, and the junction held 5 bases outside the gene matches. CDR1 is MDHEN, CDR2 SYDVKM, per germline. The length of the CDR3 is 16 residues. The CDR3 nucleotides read TGTGCCAGCAGTTTGAGGACAGGGCGGTCCTACAATGAGCAGTTCTTC. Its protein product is CASSLRTGRSYNEQFF.

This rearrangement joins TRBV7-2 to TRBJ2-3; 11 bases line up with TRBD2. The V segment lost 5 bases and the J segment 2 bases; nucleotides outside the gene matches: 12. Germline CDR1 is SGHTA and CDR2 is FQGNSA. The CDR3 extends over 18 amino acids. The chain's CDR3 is CASSQDLTSGDITDTQYF. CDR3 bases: TGTGCCAGCAGCCAAGACCTGACTAGCGGGGATATCACAGATACGCAGTATTTT. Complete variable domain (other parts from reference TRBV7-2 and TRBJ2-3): GAGVSQSPSNKVTEKGKDVELRCDPISGHTALYWYRQSLGQGLEFLIYFQGNSAPDKSGLPSDRFSAERTGGSVSTLTIQRTQQEDSAVYLCASSQDLTSGDITDTQYFGPGTRLTVL.

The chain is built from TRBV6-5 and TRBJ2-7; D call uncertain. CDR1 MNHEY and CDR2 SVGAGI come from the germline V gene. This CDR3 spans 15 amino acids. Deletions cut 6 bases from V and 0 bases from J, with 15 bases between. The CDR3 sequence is CASRLSDFSSYEQYF. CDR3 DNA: TGTGCCAGCAGACTCTCTGACTTTAGCTCCTACGAGCAGTACTTC.

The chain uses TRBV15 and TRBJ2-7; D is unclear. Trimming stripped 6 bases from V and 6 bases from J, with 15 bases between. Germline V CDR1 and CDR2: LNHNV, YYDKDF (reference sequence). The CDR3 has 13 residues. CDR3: CATRTTERFEQYF. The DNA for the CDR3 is TGTGCCACCAGAACGACCGAACGATTCGAGCAGTACTTC.

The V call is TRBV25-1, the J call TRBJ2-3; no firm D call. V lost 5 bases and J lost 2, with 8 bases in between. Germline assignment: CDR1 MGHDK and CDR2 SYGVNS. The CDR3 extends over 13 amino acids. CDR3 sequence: CASSSTVTDTQYF. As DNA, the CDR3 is TGTGCCAGCAGTTCTACAGTCACAGATACGCAGTATTTT.

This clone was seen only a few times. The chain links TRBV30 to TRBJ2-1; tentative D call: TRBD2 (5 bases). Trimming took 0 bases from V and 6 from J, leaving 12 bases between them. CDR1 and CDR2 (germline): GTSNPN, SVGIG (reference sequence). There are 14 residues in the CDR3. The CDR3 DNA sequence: TGTGCCTGGAGTGTACTCGCGGCGGGCAATGAGCAGTTCTTC. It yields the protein CAWSVLAAGNEQFF.

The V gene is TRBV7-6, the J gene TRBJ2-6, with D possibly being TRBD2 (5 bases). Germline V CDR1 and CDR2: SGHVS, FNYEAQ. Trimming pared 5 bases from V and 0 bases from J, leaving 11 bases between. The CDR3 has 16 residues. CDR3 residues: CASSPTRGSGANVLTF. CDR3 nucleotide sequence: TGTGCCAGCAGCCCAACTCGGGGCTCTGGGGCCAACGTCCTGACTTTC.

The CDR3 DNA is TGTGCCAGCAGCCCCCAGGGCTTTCGCACAGATACGCAGTATTTT. It translates to CASSPQGFRTDTQYF. The rearrangement joins TRBV7-2 to TRBJ2-3; maybe TRBD1 (5 bases). The CDR3 consists of 15 residues. The germline CDR1 and CDR2 sequences are SGHTA and FQGNSA. The V gene lost 5 bases and the J gene lost 1 base, with 13 bases spanning the gap.

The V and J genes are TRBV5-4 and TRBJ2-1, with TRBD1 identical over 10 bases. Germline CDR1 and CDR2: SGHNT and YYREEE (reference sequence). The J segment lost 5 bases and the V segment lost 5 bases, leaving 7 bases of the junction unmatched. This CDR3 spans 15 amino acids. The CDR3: CASSFDRGPHNEQFF. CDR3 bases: TGTGCCAGCAGTTTCGACAGGGGGCCGCACAATGAGCAGTTCTTC.

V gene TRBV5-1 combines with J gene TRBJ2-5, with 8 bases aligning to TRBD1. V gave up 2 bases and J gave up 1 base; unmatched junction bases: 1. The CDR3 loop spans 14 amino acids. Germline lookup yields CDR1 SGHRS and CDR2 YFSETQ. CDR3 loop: CASSFDRGQETQYF. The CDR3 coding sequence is TGCGCCAGCAGCTTCGACAGGGGCCAAGAGACCCAGTACTTC.

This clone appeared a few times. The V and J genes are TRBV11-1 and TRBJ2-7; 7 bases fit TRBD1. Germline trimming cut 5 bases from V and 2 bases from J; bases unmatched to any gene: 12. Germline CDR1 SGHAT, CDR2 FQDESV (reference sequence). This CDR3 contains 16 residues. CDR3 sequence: CASSPHLGTDTYEQYF. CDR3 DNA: TGTGCCAGCAGCCCTCATCTCGGGACAGATACCTACGAGCAGTACTTC.

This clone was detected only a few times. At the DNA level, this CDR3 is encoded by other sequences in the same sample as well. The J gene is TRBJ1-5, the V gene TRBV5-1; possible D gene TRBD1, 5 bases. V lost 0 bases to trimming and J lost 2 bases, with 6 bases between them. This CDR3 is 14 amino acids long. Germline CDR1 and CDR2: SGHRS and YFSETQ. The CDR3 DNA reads TGCGCCAGCAGCTTGGTAGGGGGCAATCAGCCCCAGCATTTT. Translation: CASSLVGGNQPQHF.

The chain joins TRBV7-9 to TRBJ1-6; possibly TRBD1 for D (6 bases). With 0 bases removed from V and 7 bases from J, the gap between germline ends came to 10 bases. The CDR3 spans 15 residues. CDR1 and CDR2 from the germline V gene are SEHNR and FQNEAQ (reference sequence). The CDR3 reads CASSLAGAPNSPLHF. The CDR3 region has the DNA TGTGCCAGCAGCTTAGCGGGGGCTCCCAATTCACCCCTCCACTTT.

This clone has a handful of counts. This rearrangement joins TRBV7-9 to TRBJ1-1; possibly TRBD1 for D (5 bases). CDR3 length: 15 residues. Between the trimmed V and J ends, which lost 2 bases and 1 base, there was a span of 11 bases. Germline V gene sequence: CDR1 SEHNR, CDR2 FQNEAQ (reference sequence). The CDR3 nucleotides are TGTGCCAGCAGCTTAAGGATTGACAGGAACACTGAAGCTTTCTTT. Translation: CASSLRIDRNTEAFF.

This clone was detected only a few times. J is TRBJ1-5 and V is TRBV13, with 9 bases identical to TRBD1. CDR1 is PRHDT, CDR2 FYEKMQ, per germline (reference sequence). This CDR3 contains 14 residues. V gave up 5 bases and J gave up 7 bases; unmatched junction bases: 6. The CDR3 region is CASSKQGAGQPQHF. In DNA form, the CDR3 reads TGTGCCAGCAGCAAACAGGGGGCAGGCCAGCCCCAGCATTTT.

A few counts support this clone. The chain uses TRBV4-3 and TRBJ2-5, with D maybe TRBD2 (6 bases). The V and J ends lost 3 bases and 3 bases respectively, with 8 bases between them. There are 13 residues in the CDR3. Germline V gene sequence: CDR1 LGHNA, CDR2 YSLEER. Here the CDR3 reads CASSQTGEETQYF. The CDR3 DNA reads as TGCGCCAGCAGCCAGACGGGGGAAGAGACCCAGTACTTC.

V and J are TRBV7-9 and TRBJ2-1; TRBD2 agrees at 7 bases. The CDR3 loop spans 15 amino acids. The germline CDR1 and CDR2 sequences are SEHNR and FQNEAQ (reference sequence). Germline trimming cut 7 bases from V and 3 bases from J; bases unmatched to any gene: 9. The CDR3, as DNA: TGTGCCAGCACCTCCCCGGAGCGGGGCTACAATGAGCAGTTCTTC. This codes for CASTSPERGYNEQFF. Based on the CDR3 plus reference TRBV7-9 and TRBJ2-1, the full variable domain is DTGVSQNPRHKITKRGQNVTFRCDPISEHNRLYWYRQTLGQGPEFLTYFQNEAQLEKSRLLSDRFSAERPKGSFSTLEIQRTEQGDSAMYLCASTSPERGYNEQFFGPGTRLTVL.